Presented here are 10 T cell receptor beta chains from one specimen sequenced in a study of cytomegalovirus exposure and HLA in healthy donors. Clones were sequenced by immunoSEQ multiplex PCR, and TCRdb holds only the in-frame ones, with some missing. The top ten hold about 10% of the sample, which has some 170,000 clones, approximately 81% seen once. The sequenced sample was PBMCs. These TCRs come from a man younger than 45 in good health and CMV-seropositive.

The chain joins TRBV29-1 to TRBJ2-7; 9 nucleotides align to TRBD1. V gave up 1 base and J gave up 3 bases; unmatched junction bases: 7. Germline values: CDR1 SQVTM, CDR2 ANQGSEA. This CDR3 has 15 residues. In nucleotides, the CDR3 is TGCAGCGTTGAAGTCTTGGGACAGGGCGGCTACGAGCAGTACTTC. Translating it yields CSVEVLGQGGYEQYF.

The CDR3 DNA is TGTGCCTGCCGGACTAGCGGGGAACCCACAGATACGCAGTATTTT. This translates into CACRTSGEPTDTQYF. The rearrangement uses TRBV30 and TRBJ2-3; 12 nucleotides line up with TRBD2. V shed 6 bases and J 2 bases; nucleotides not matched to a gene: 6. Germline loops: CDR1 GTSNPN, CDR2 SVGIG (reference sequence). The CDR3 is made up of 15 amino acids. Using reference TRBV30 and TRBJ2-3 for the parts outside the CDR3, the full variable domain is SQTIHQWPATLVQPVGSPLSLECTVEGTSNPNLYWYRQAAGRGLQLLFYSVGIGQISSEVPQNLSASRPQDRQFILSSKKLLLSDSGFYLCACRTSGEPTDTQYFGPGTRLTVL.

This chain links TRBV6-5 with TRBJ1-1; 9 positions match TRBD1. V was pared by 6 bases and J by 5 bases, with 7 bases of the junction left unmatched. CDR1 is MNHEY, CDR2 SVGAGI, per germline. The CDR3 contains 14 residues. The CDR3 here is CASSSRTGETEAFF. As DNA, the CDR3 is TGTGCCAGCAGCTCACGGACAGGGGAGACTGAAGCTTTCTTT.

This clone appeared a few times. J is TRBJ2-7 and V is TRBV4-3, with 11 bases matching TRBD1. The CDR3 sequence is 15 residues long. The V gene end was trimmed by 4 bases and the J gene end by 4 bases; junction bases not matched to a gene: 6. Germline V CDR1 and CDR2: LGHNA, YSLEER. In DNA form, the CDR3 reads TGCGCCAGCAGCCCGGGGACAGGGGGAGGGTACGAGCAGTACTTC. It specifies CASSPGTGGGYEQYF.

This clone was seen only a few times. The V and J genes are TRBV6-6 and TRBJ1-2; D is uncertain. This CDR3 has 15 amino acids. Per germline, CDR1 MNHNY and CDR2 SVGAGI (reference sequence). The V end was cut by 2 bases, the J end by 0 bases, with 10 bases between. CDR3 DNA sequence: TGTGCCAGCAGTTACGATGAGCTATCTAACTATGGCTACACCTTC. It translates to CASSYDELSNYGYTF.

The J gene is TRBJ2-2, the V gene TRBV7-8; TRBD2 might be the D (7 bases). Per germline, CDR1 SGHVS and CDR2 FQNEAQ. With 8 bases removed from V and 0 bases from J, the gap between germline ends came to 10 bases. This CDR3 has 14 amino acids. The DNA of the CDR3 is TGTGCCAGCGCCGGGGGGCCGAACACCGGGGAGCTGTTTTTT. The encoded protein is CASAGGPNTGELFF.

This clone was observed a single time. The chain recombines TRBV18 with TRBJ2-7; 9 bases fit TRBD2. CDR1 and CDR2 (germline): KGHSH, LQKENI. This CDR3 region has 14 residues. J was trimmed by 7 bases and V by 2 bases; bases with no gene match: 6. The DNA of the CDR3 is TGTGCCAGCTCACCAAAAGCTAGCGGGGTGGAGCAGTACTTC. It translates to CASSPKASGVEQYF.

This clone occurred a few times. The V call is TRBV7-9, the J call TRBJ1-6; 8 bases match TRBD1. Trimming took 4 bases from V and 9 from J; bases not matched to a gene: 8. CDR1 is SEHNR and CDR2 is FQNEAQ in the germline V gene (reference sequence). This CDR3 has 15 residues. CDR3 amino acids: CASSSAPDRVSPLHF. The CDR3, as DNA: TGTGCCAGCAGCTCGGCCCCGGACAGGGTTTCACCCCTCCACTTT.

Notes on this clone: At one end, the junction sequence differs from germline, possibly due to a read error. This chain links TRBV7-7 with TRBJ2-5; 8 bases match TRBD1. This CDR3 comprises 14 residues. Germline loops: CDR1 SSHAT, CDR2 FNYEAQ (reference sequence). The CDR3 coding sequence is TGTGCTAGCAGCCGACAGGGGAGTGAGGAGACCCAGTACTTC. The encoded protein is CASSRQGSEETQYF.

The chain uses TRBV19 and TRBJ2-7; no clear D. Germline V gives CDR1 LNHDA, CDR2 SQIVND (reference sequence). This CDR3 is built from 14 residues. Between the trimmed V and J ends, which lost 4 bases and 0 bases, there was a span of 10 bases. CDR3 protein: CASSRQRSSYEQYF. The CDR3 DNA follows: TGTGCCAGTAGTAGGCAGAGGAGCTCCTACGAGCAGTACTTC. Using reference TRBV19 and TRBJ2-7 for the parts outside the CDR3, the full variable domain is DGGITQSPKYLFRKEGQNVTLSCEQNLNHDAMYWYRQDPGQGLRLIYYSQIVNDFQKGDIAEGYSVSREKKESFPLTVTSAQKNPTAFYLCASSRQRSSYEQYFGPGTRLTVT.